The 19 T cell receptor beta chains below were found in one sample sequenced in a study of blood T cell repertoires in COVID-19. Method: immunoSEQ multiplex PCR; TCRdb's copy keeps in-frame clones and lacks some. This table holds under 100,000 clones, around 87% found once. The sequenced sample was peripheral blood. These TCRs come from a human donor in a cohort sampled during active COVID-19.

This clone showed up just once. The rearrangement links TRBV7-3 to TRBJ2-4, with 9 bases lining up with TRBD2. The germline gives CDR1 SGHTA, CDR2 FQGTGA. Trimming at V came to 2 bases and at J to 9 bases, leaving 8 bases not matched to a gene. The CDR3 runs 15 residues. The CDR3, as DNA: TGTGCCAGCAGCTTAGCGGGAGGGCATACTGGCATTCAGTACTTC. Translated, it gives CASSLAGGHTGIQYF.

This chain links TRBV19 with TRBJ2-1; D ambiguous. CDR3 length: 13 amino acids. Trimming stripped 0 bases from V and 5 bases from J, with 5 bases between. Germline V gene sequence: CDR1 LNHDA, CDR2 SQIVND (reference sequence). Here the CDR3 DNA reads TGTGCCAGTAGTATAGATATAGACAATGAGCAGTTCTTC. As protein: CASSIDIDNEQFF.

J is TRBJ2-1 and V is TRBV9, with TRBD1 matching over 9 bases. Germline assignment: CDR1 SGDLS and CDR2 YYNGEE. The V segment lost 6 bases and the J segment 3 bases; nucleotides outside the gene matches: 7. This CDR3 is 15 amino acids long. In nucleotides, the CDR3 is TGTGCCAGCAACTCTGGGACAGGGCACTACAATGAGCAGTTCTTC. Translating it yields CASNSGTGHYNEQFF.

V usage is TRBV5-4 and J usage is TRBJ2-1; 8 bases fit TRBD2. Germline CDR1 and CDR2: SGHNT and YYREEE (reference sequence). This CDR3 comprises 16 residues. V gave up 5 bases and J gave up 4 bases; unmatched junction bases: 11. CDR3 in amino acids: CASSPKAGGPYNEQFF. The CDR3, as DNA: TGTGCCAGCAGTCCAAAGGCGGGGGGCCCTTACAATGAGCAGTTCTTC.

The CDR3 DNA follows: TGTGCCAGCAGTCCTTCATTGGGACAGGGAAACTATGGCTACACCTTC. Amino acid sequence: CASSPSLGQGNYGYTF. The chain links TRBV27 to TRBJ1-2; 9 nucleotides agree with TRBD1. Losses at the gene ends were 5 bases for V and 2 bases for J; bases not matched to a gene: 9. Germline assignment: CDR1 MNHEY and CDR2 SMNVEV (reference sequence). This CDR3 has 16 residues.

This chain connects TRBV28 to TRBJ1-3; 8 nucleotides match TRBD1. From germline, CDR1 is MDHEN and CDR2 SYDVKM. This CDR3 region has 18 residues. J was trimmed by 0 bases and V by 8 bases; bases with no gene match: 15. CDR3 nucleotides: TGTGCCAGCCGCTATCCCGGGACAGGACCGAGCTCTGGAAACACCATATATTTT. This codes for CASRYPGTGPSSGNTIYF.

The V and J genes are TRBV3-1 (or the pseudogene TRBV3-2) and TRBJ2-7; D is unresolved. The germline CDR1 and CDR2 sequences are LGHDT and YNNKEL (reference sequence). CDR3 length: 14 amino acids. Trimming pared 1 base from V and 2 bases from J, leaving 9 bases between. The CDR3 bases are TGTGCCAGCAGCCAAGCCGCTCCAGCCTACGAGCAGTACTTC. Translation: CASSQAAPAYEQYF.

The chain couples TRBV10-2 to TRBJ1-1, with TRBD1 matching 10 bases. Germline V gene lookup returns CDR1 WSHSY and CDR2 SAAADI. The CDR3 consists of 14 residues. Trimming removed 3 bases from V and 6 bases from J; junction bases left unmatched: 4. CDR3 in amino acids: CASSDGTGVAEAFF. In DNA, the CDR3 is TGCGCCAGCAGTGATGGGACAGGGGTCGCTGAAGCTTTCTTT.

The genes are TRBV19 and TRBJ1-4; TRBD1 is a possible D gene (5 bases). The ends were cut back, 7 bases at V and 2 bases at J, with 17 bases in the middle. There are 16 residues in the CDR3. Germline lookup yields CDR1 LNHDA and CDR2 SQIVND (reference sequence). The CDR3 protein is CASILRSGGTNEKLFF. The DNA of the CDR3 is TGTGCCAGTATTCTACGATCCGGGGGGACTAATGAAAAACTGTTTTTT.

V and J are TRBV27 and TRBJ2-1; D is possibly TRBD1 (5 bases). Trimming left V 0 bases short and J 4 bases short, with 13 bases between. The CDR3 covers 16 residues. The germline CDR1 and CDR2 sequences are MNHEY and SMNVEV (reference sequence). The chain's CDR3 is CASSLSRQTLYNEQFF. Here the CDR3 DNA reads TGTGCCAGCAGTTTATCGAGACAGACCCTATACAATGAGCAGTTCTTC.

V gene TRBV6-4 combines with J gene TRBJ1-2, with TRBD1 as a possible D gene (5 bases). The germline gives CDR1 MRHNA, CDR2 SNTAGT. V was trimmed by 6 bases and J by 5 bases, leaving 13 bases between them. CDR3 length: 13 amino acids. The CDR3 DNA is TGTGCCAGCAGGGAGGGACCCGGGTATGGCTACACCTTC. Residues: CASREGPGYGYTF.

This chain links TRBV28 with TRBJ1-1, with 9 bases that match TRBD1. Per the germline V gene, CDR1 is MDHEN and CDR2 is SYDVKM. The CDR3 has 16 amino acids. V lost 7 bases and J lost 2; bases outside the gene matches: 11. CDR3 loop: CASTPLDRGYNTEAFF. The CDR3 coding sequence is TGTGCCAGCACCCCGTTGGACAGGGGATATAACACTGAAGCTTTCTTT.

The sample holds a few counts of this clone. The chain is built from TRBV7-3 and TRBJ2-7, with D tentatively TRBD2 (5 bases). Looked up from germline, CDR1 is SGHTA and CDR2 is FQGTGA. Deletions cut 4 bases from V and 6 bases from J, with 16 bases between. The CDR3 length is 14 residues. The CDR3 DNA follows: TGTGCCAGCAGCTCGGGCCCCAGCGGAGGCGAGCAGTACTTC. The encoded protein is CASSSGPSGGEQYF.

The chain links TRBV4-1 to TRBJ2-7, with D possibly TRBD2 on 6 matching bases. The CDR3 is 13 amino acids. The germline V and J ends were trimmed by 2 bases and 4 bases, with 9 bases remaining between them. CDR1 is MGHRA, CDR2 YSYEKL, per germline. The CDR3 sequence is CASSQRDSYEQYF. For the CDR3, the DNA is TGCGCCAGCAGCCAACGGGACTCATACGAGCAGTACTTC.

This clone qualifies as medium-sized (0.01 to 0.1%). The V call is TRBV3-1 (or the pseudogene TRBV3-2), the J call TRBJ2-3; 12 bases are shared with TRBD1. The germline gives CDR1 LGHDT, CDR2 YNNKEL (reference sequence). V lost 3 bases, J lost 6 bases, and 4 bases stayed unmatched. The CDR3 sequence is 15 residues long. CDR3 DNA sequence: TGTGCCAGCAGCCAGGGGACAGGGGGCAGGGATACGCAGTATTTT. Its translation is CASSQGTGGRDTQYF.

The V gene is TRBV14, the J gene TRBJ2-1, with D possibly TRBD2 on 5 matching bases. Germline loops: CDR1 SGHDN, CDR2 FVKESK. The V and J ends lost 4 bases and 10 bases respectively, with 20 bases between them. The length of the CDR3 is 15 residues. The chain's CDR3 is CASSPRDLRLPEQFF. The CDR3 nucleotides are TGTGCCAGCAGCCCACGCGACCTAAGACTACCCGAGCAGTTCTTC.

J is TRBJ2-7 and V is TRBV4-2; D is undetermined. Germline assignment: CDR1 LGHNA and CDR2 YNFKEQ. The CDR3 is 14 amino acids. V lost 1 base, J lost 0 bases, and 7 bases lay in between. DNA of the CDR3: TGTGCCAGCAGCCAAGCCCCCCACTCCTACGAGCAGTACTTC. This sequence encodes CASSQAPHSYEQYF.

CDR3 region: CASSLDRVGQPQHF. CDR3 DNA sequence: TGTGCCAGCAGCTTGGACAGGGTGGGGCAGCCCCAGCATTTT. The chain recombines TRBV6-5 with TRBJ1-5; 8 nucleotides match TRBD1. Germline-derived CDR1 and CDR2 are MNHEY and SVGAGI. J gave up 7 bases and V 6 bases, and 8 bases lay outside the gene matches. This CDR3 spans 14 amino acids.

The chain has TRBV7-9 and TRBJ1-2; weak D call: TRBD1 (5 bases). Trimming took 5 bases from V and 1 from J, leaving 8 bases between them. Germline CDR1 and CDR2: SEHNR and FQNEAQ (reference sequence). The CDR3 extends over 13 amino acids. CDR3 DNA sequence: TGTGCCAGCAGCCGTGACAGTAACTATGGCTACACCTTC. This encodes CASSRDSNYGYTF. The whole variable domain, remainder taken from reference TRBV7-9 and TRBJ1-2, is DTGVSQNPRHKITKRGQNVTFRCDPISEHNRLYWYRQTLGQGPEFLTYFQNEAQLEKSRLLSDRFSAERPKGSFSTLEIQRTEQGDSAMYLCASSRDSNYGYTFGSGTRLTVV.